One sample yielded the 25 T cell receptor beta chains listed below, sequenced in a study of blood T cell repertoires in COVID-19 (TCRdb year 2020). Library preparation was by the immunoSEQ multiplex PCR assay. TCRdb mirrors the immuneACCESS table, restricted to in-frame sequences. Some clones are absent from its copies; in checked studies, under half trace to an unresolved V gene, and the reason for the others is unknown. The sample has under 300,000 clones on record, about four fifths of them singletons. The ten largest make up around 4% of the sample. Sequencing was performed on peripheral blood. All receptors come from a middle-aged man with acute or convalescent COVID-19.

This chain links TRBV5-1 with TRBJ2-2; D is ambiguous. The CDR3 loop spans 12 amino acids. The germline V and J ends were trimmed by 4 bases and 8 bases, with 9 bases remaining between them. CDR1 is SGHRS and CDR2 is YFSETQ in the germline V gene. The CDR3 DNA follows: TGCGCCAGCAGCAGCATCTGGGGGGAGCTGTTTTTT. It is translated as CASSSIWGELFF.

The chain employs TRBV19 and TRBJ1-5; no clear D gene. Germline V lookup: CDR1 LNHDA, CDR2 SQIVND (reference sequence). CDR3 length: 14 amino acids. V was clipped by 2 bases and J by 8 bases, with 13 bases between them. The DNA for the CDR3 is TGTGCCAGTAGTATAATGGCGGGTCAAGAGCCCCAGCATTTT. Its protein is CASSIMAGQEPQHF.

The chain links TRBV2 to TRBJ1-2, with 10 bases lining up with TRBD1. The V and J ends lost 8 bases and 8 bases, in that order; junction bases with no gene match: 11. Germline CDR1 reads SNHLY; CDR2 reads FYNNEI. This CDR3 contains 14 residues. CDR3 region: CASSSAGQGRGYTF. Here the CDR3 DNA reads TGTGCCAGCTCCTCTGCGGGACAGGGGAGAGGCTACACCTTC.

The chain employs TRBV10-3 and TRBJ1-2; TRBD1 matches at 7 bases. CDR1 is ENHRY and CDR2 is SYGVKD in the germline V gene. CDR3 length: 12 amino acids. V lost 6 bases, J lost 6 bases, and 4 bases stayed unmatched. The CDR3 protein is CAISRTGDGYTF. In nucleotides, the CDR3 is TGTGCCATCAGCCGGACAGGAGATGGCTACACCTTC.

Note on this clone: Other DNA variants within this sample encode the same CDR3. The CDR3 is CASSQQGSYGYTF. CDR3 bases: TGTGCCAGCAGCCAACAGGGTTCTTATGGCTACACCTTC. The V gene is TRBV3-1 (or the pseudogene TRBV3-2), the J gene TRBJ1-2; D perhaps matches TRBD1 (5 bases). The germline V gene has CDR1 LGHDT and CDR2 YNNKEL (reference sequence). This CDR3 is built from 13 residues. V shed 2 bases and J shed 5 bases, with 9 bases lying between them.

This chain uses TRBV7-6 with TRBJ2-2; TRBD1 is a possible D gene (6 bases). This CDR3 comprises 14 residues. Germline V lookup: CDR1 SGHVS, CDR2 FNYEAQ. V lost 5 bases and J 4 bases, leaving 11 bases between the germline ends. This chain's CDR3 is CASSPTGPTGELFF. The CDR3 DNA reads TGTGCCAGCAGCCCAACAGGGCCCACCGGGGAGCTGTTTTTT. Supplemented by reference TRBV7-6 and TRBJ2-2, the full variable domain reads GAGVSQSPRYKVTKRGQDVALRCDPISGHVSLYWYRQALGQGPEFLTYFNYEAQQDKSGLPNDRFSAERPEGSISTLTIQRTEQRDSAMYRCASSPTGPTGELFFGEGSRLTVL.

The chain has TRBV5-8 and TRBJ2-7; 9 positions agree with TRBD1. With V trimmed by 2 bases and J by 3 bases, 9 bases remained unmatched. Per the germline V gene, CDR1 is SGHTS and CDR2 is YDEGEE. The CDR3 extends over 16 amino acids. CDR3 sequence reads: CASSFPGTGRHYEQYF. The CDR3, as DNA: TGTGCCAGCAGCTTCCCCGGGACAGGGAGACACTACGAGCAGTACTTC.

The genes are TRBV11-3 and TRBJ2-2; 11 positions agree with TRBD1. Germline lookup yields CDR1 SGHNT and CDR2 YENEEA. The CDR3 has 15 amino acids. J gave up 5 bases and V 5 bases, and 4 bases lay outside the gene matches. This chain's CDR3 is CASSPGTGGTGELFF. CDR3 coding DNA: TGTGCCAGCAGCCCCGGGACAGGGGGGACCGGGGAGCTGTTTTTT. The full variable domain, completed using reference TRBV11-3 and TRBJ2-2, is EAGVVQSPRYKIIEKKQPVAFWCNPISGHNTLYWYLQNLGQGPELLIRYENEEAVDDSQLPKDRFSAERLKGVDSTLKIQPAELGDSAVYLCASSPGTGGTGELFFGEGSRLTVL.

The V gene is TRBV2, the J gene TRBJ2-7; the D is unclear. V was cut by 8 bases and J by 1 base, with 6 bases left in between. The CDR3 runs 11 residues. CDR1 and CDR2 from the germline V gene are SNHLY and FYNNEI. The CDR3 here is CASGPSYEQYF. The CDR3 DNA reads TGTGCCAGCGGCCCTTCCTACGAGCAGTACTTC.

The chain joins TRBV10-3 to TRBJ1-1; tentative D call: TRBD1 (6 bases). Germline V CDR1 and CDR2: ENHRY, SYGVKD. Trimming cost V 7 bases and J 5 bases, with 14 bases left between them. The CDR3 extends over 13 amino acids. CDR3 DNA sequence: TGTGCCATCACCTCAGGGGTGGAGACTGAAGCTTTCTTT. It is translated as CAITSGVETEAFF.

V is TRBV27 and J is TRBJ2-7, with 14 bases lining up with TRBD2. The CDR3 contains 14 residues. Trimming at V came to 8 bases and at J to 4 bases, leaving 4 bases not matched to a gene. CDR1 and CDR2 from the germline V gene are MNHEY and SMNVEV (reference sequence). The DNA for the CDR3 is TGTGCCAGCCAATGGACTAGCGGGAGGTACGAGCAGTACTTC. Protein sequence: CASQWTSGRYEQYF.

The CDR3 sequence: CASSWGVGTYEQYF. The CDR3 DNA is TGTGCCAGCTCCTGGGGGGTAGGGACCTACGAGCAGTACTTC. This chain connects TRBV11-2 to TRBJ2-7; tentative D call: TRBD2 (6 bases). CDR1 and CDR2 from the germline V gene are SGHAT and FQNNGV. V lost 8 bases and J lost 2, with 16 bases in between. This CDR3 has 14 amino acids.

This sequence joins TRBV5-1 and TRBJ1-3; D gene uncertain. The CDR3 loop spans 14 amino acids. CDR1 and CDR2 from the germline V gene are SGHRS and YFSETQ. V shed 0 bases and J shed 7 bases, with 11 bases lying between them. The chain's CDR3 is CASSLGGLGNTIYF. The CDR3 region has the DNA TGCGCCAGCAGCTTGGGTGGGCTTGGCAACACCATATATTTT.

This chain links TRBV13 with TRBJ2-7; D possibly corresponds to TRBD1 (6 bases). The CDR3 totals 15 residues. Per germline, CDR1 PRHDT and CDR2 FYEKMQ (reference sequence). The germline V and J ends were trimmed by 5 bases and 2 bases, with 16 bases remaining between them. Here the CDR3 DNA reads TGTGCCAGCAGCACCCGGGACATGGGGACCTACGAGCAGTACTTC. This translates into CASSTRDMGTYEQYF.

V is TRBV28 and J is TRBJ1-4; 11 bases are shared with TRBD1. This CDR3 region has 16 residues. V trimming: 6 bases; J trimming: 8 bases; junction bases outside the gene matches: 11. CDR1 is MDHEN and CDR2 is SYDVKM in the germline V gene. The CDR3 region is CASSGPGDRGREKLFF. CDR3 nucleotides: TGTGCCAGCAGCGGACCCGGGGACAGGGGGAGGGAAAAACTGTTTTTT.

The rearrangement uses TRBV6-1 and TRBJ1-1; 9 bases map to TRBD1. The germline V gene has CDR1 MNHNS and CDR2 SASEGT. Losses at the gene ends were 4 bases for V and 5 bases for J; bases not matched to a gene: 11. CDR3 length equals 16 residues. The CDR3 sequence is CASSGARTGEGTEAFF. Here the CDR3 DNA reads TGTGCCAGCAGTGGCGCCCGGACAGGGGAGGGTACTGAAGCTTTCTTT.

The CDR3 nucleotides are TGTGCCAGCAGCGTCAGGGGGTACTATGGCTACACCTTC. Its protein product is CASSVRGYYGYTF. J is TRBJ1-2 and V is TRBV7-9; TRBD1 matches 7 bases. V was pared by 5 bases and J by 3 bases, with 3 bases of the junction left unmatched. The CDR3 contains 13 residues. Germline lookup yields CDR1 SEHNR and CDR2 FQNEAQ (reference sequence).

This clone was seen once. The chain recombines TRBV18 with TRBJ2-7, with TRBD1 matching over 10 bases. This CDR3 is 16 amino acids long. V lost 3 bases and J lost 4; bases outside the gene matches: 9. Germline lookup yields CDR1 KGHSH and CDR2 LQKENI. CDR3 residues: CASSPERGQGIYEQYF. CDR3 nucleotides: TGTGCCAGCTCACCCGAGAGGGGACAGGGGATTTACGAGCAGTACTTC.

In nucleotides, the CDR3 is TGTGCCAGCAGTTCAGCGGGGGCCGGGGAGACCCAGTACTTC. Translating it yields CASSSAGAGETQYF. The gene calls are TRBV6-5 and TRBJ2-5; 8 nucleotides agree with TRBD2. Germline V gene data show CDR1 as MNHEY and CDR2 as SVGAGI. The junction had 6 bases not matched to a gene; V was cut back by 4 bases and J by 5 bases. The CDR3 is made up of 14 amino acids.

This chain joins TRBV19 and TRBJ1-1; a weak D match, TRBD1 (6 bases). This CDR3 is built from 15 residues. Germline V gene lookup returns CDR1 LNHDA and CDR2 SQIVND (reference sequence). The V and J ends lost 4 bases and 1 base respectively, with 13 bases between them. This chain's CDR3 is CASSKYTGRNTEAFF. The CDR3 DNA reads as TGTGCCAGTAGTAAATATACAGGGCGGAACACTGAAGCTTTCTTT.

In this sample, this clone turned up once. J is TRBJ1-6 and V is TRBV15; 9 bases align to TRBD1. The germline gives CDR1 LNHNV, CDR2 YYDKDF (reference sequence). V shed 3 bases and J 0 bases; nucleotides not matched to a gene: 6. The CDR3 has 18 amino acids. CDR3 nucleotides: TGTGCCACCAGCAGCGGACAGGGGAAAACCTCCTATAATTCACCCCTCCACTTT. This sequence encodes CATSSGQGKTSYNSPLHF.

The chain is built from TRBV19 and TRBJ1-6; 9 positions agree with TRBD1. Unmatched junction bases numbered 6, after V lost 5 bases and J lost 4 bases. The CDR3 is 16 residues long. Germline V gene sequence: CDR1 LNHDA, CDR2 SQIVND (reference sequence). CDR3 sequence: CASSSGQGTYNSPLHF. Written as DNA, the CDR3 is TGTGCCAGTAGTTCTGGACAGGGGACATATAATTCACCCCTCCACTTT. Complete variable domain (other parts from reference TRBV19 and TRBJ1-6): DGGITQSPKYLFRKEGQNVTLSCEQNLNHDAMYWYRQDPGQGLRLIYYSQIVNDFQKGDIAEGYSVSREKKESFPLTVTSAQKNPTAFYLCASSSGQGTYNSPLHFGNGTRLTVT.

CDR3 in DNA: TGTGCCAGCAGTTTAGAGGGTCTCAGGCGCCCCAATGAGCAGTTCTTC. It is translated as CASSLEGLRRPNEQFF. The V gene is TRBV27, the J gene TRBJ2-1; the D gene is possibly TRBD2 (5 bases). Germline V gives CDR1 MNHEY, CDR2 SMNVEV (reference sequence). Trimming shortened V by 2 bases and J by 6 bases, and 17 bases separated the two germline ends. The CDR3 runs 16 residues.

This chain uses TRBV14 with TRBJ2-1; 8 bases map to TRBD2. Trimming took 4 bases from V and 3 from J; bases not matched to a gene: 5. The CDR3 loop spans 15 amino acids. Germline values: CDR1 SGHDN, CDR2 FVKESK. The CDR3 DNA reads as TGTGCCAGCAGCCCCGTCGGGGGGGGCTACAATGAGCAGTTCTTC. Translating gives CASSPVGGGYNEQFF.

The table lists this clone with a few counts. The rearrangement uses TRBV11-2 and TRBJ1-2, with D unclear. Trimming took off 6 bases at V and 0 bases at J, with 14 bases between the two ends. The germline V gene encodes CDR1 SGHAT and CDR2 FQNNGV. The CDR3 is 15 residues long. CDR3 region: CASRPAGRPNYGYTF. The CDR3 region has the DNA TGTGCCAGCAGACCTGCGGGGAGGCCTAACTATGGCTACACCTTC. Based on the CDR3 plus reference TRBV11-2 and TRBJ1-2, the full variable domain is EAGVAQSPRYKIIEKRQSVAFWCNPISGHATLYWYQQILGQGPKLLIQFQNNGVVDDSQLPKDRFSAERLKGVDSTLKIQPAKLEDSAVYLCASRPAGRPNYGYTFGSGTRLTVV.